This T cell receptor beta chain was sequenced for a study of PD-L1 blockade in urothelial cancer. This CDR3 is built from 14 residues. CDR1 MNHEY and CDR2 SVGAGI come from the germline V gene. V was clipped by 4 bases and J by 5 bases; unmatched bases: 7. Added to each PCR by spiking were synthetic TCR analog templates. Sequencing used immunoSEQ multiplex PCR; TCRdb keeps in-frame clones, though not all of them. The sample shows under 40,000 clones, around nine tenths of them seen only once. This chain uses TRBV6-5 with TRBJ1-2; 7 positions match TRBD1. Sample: PBMCs, taken around atezolizumab (anti-PD-L1) treatment. The clonotype comes from a man in his sixties or seventies with urothelial cancer. CDR3 bases: TGTGCCAGCAGTTCCGCCGGGACAGATTATGGCTACACCTTC. Translation: CASSSAGTDYGYTF.